This TCR beta chain came from a study of T cell changes during pregnancy in multiple sclerosis. TCRdb keeps only in-frame clones here, not all; method: immunoSEQ multiplex PCR. The repertoire includes over 50,000 clones, roughly 90% of them detected once, and under 2% sits in the top ten. This clone turned up a few times. From germline, CDR1 is SEHNR and CDR2 FQNEAQ (reference sequence). This CDR3 is 14 amino acids long. V lost 5 bases to trimming and J lost 5 bases; unmatched junction nucleotides: 6. The source was peripheral blood, collected in the first trimester of pregnancy. The TCR sequence derives from a female donor with multiple sclerosis, enrolled in a pregnancy study. V is TRBV7-9 and J is TRBJ1-1, with 9 nucleotides matching TRBD1. The CDR3 region has the DNA TGTGCCAGCAGCCAACCAGGACAGGGGACTGAAGCTTTCTTT. Translating it yields CASSQPGQGTEAFF. Looking up the rest from reference TRBV7-9 and TRBJ1-1 gives the full variable domain: DTGVSQNPRHKITKRGQNVTFRCDPISEHNRLYWYRQTLGQGPEFLTYFQNEAQLEKSRLLSDRFSAERPKGSFSTLEIQRTEQGDSAMYLCASSQPGQGTEAFFGQGTRLTVV.